Presented here are 28 T cell receptor beta chains from one specimen sequenced in a study of long-term antiretroviral therapy in people with HIV. This was the immunoSEQ v3.0 assay at survey level. Clones were read by immunoSEQ multiplex PCR, and TCRdb kept only the in-frame ones, dropping some. The sample yields 20,000 to 25,000 clones, 87% seen once. The source material was unsorted PBMCs, sampled approximately 2.5 years after starting antiretroviral therapy. The receptors were gathered from a woman aged 45 to 65 with HIV.

V is TRBV28 and J is TRBJ2-7, with D perhaps matching TRBD1 or TRBD2 (5 bases each). Trimming took 6 bases from V and 6 from J, leaving 21 bases between them. Germline-derived CDR1 and CDR2 are MDHEN and SYDVKM. This CDR3 region has 15 residues. In nucleotides, the CDR3 is TGTGCCAGCAGAATAACCGGGACGGTAGAGAGCGAGCAGTACTTC. Protein: CASRITGTVESEQYF.

The chain couples TRBV27 to TRBJ2-1; D not resolved. Germline CDR1 reads MNHEY; CDR2 reads SMNVEV (reference sequence). The CDR3 runs to 15 residues. V lost 6 bases to trimming and J lost 0 bases, with 12 bases between them. The CDR3 region is CASSRPPSSYNEQFF. CDR3 coding DNA: TGTGCCAGCAGCCGACCGCCGAGCTCCTACAATGAGCAGTTCTTC.

About this clone: One end of the junction is discordant with germline, which a read error may explain. The chain's CDR3 is CASSLAGEPTDTQYF. Here the CDR3 DNA reads TGTGCCAGCAGCCTAGCGGGCGAGCCCACAGATACGCAGTATTTT. The chain is built from TRBV7-9 and TRBJ2-3; TRBD2 aligns across 8 bases. This CDR3 contains 15 residues. In germline, CDR1 is SEHNR, CDR2 FQNEAQ (reference sequence).

The chain uses TRBV27 and TRBJ2-1; 7 bases line up with TRBD2. Germline CDR1 and CDR2: MNHEY and SMNVEV (reference sequence). CDR3 length equals 14 residues. With 8 bases clipped from V and 6 bases from J, the junction kept 10 bases outside the gene matches. The CDR3 loop reads CASAEGGPGNEQFF. The CDR3 DNA is TGTGCCAGCGCGGAGGGAGGGCCAGGCAATGAGCAGTTCTTC.

The table lists this clone with a count of one. The rearrangement links TRBV2 to TRBJ1-2; possible D gene TRBD1, 6 bases. With 3 bases removed from V and 4 bases from J, the gap between germline ends came to 18 bases. CDR1 is SNHLY and CDR2 is FYNNEI in the germline V gene. This CDR3 has 16 residues. The CDR3 reads CASSEGAGGAGYGYTF. The CDR3 DNA reads as TGTGCCAGCAGTGAGGGTGCCGGGGGCGCGGGCTATGGCTACACCTTC.

The gene calls are TRBV5-4 and TRBJ2-1; 12 nucleotides agree with TRBD2. Germline loops: CDR1 SGHNT, CDR2 YYREEE (reference sequence). CDR3 length: 16 residues. V lost 3 bases, J lost 0 bases, and 1 base stayed unmatched. CDR3 DNA: TGTGCCAGCAGCTCGACTAGCGGGAGCTCCTACAATGAGCAGTTCTTC. Residues: CASSSTSGSSYNEQFF. The full variable domain, its missing parts supplied by reference TRBV5-4 and TRBJ2-1, is ETGVTQSPTHLIKTRGQQVTLRCSSQSGHNTVSWYQQALGQGPQFIFQYYREEENGRGNFPPRFSGLQFPNYSSELNVNALELDDSALYLCASSSTSGSSYNEQFFGPGTRLTVL.

The chain recombines TRBV6-4 with TRBJ1-5; D call uncertain. Germline-derived CDR1 and CDR2 are MRHNA and SNTAGT. The V and J ends lost 8 bases and 1 base respectively, with 6 bases between them. CDR3 length equals 12 residues. CDR3 in amino acids: CASAGSNQPQHF. CDR3 in DNA: TGTGCCAGCGCTGGGAGCAATCAGCCCCAGCATTTT.

The J gene is TRBJ2-6, the V gene TRBV5-1; D not resolved. Germline V gives CDR1 SGHRS, CDR2 YFSETQ. V was pared by 6 bases and J by 2 bases, with 0 bases between. The CDR3 spans 11 residues. CDR3 in amino acids: CASTGANVLTF. The CDR3 DNA reads TGCGCCAGCACTGGGGCCAACGTCCTGACTTTC.

This chain links TRBV7-9 with TRBJ2-1; TRBD2 agrees at 11 bases. CDR1 is SEHNR and CDR2 is FQNEAQ in the germline V gene (reference sequence). The J segment lost 14 bases and the V segment lost 5 bases, leaving 2 bases of the junction unmatched. The length of the CDR3 is 11 residues. The DNA for the CDR3 is TGTGCCAGCAGCGAACTAGCGGGAGAGTTCTTC. Its translation is CASSELAGEFF.

The DNA of the CDR3 is TGTGCCAGCAGCCAAGTAACGGAAGAGACCCAGTACTTC. Protein product: CASSQVTEETQYF. V and J are TRBV4-2 and TRBJ2-5; D remains unclear. V lost 1 base, J lost 3 bases, and 6 bases lay in between. The CDR3 length is 13 residues. CDR1 and CDR2 from the germline V gene are LGHNA and YNFKEQ.

V gene TRBV28 combines with J gene TRBJ2-7; D is unresolved. Trimming took off 3 bases at V and 6 bases at J, with 9 bases between the two ends. Germline V lookup: CDR1 MDHEN, CDR2 SYDVKM. This CDR3 is 12 amino acids long. This CDR3 reads CASSLTGGEQYF. CDR3 DNA sequence: TGTGCCAGCAGTTTGACGGGCGGCGAGCAGTACTTC.

The genes are TRBV14 and TRBJ1-3; D gene unclear. Trimming removed 4 bases at V and 1 base at J, with 8 bases between. CDR1 is SGHDN, CDR2 FVKESK, per germline. This CDR3 region has 14 residues. The CDR3 DNA is TGTGCCAGCAGCCTTTCCAATTCTGGAAACACCATATATTTT. Its protein product is CASSLSNSGNTIYF.

V and J are TRBV19 and TRBJ1-2; maybe TRBD1 (5 bases). Trimming pared 5 bases from V and 3 bases from J, leaving 16 bases between. Germline CDR1 is LNHDA and CDR2 is SQIVND (reference sequence). CDR3 length: 15 amino acids. In DNA, the CDR3 is TGTGCCAGTAGTCACGCCTGGGGGAATGACTATGGCTACACCTTC. Protein sequence: CASSHAWGNDYGYTF. Combining the CDR3 with reference TRBV19 and TRBJ1-2 gives the whole variable domain DGGITQSPKYLFRKEGQNVTLSCEQNLNHDAMYWYRQDPGQGLRLIYYSQIVNDFQKGDIAEGYSVSREKKESFPLTVTSAQKNPTAFYLCASSHAWGNDYGYTFGSGTRLTVV.

The V and J genes are TRBV30 and TRBJ1-2; D is uncertain. Per germline, CDR1 GTSNPN and CDR2 SVGIG (reference sequence). The CDR3 covers 13 residues. The V end lost 1 base, the J end lost 6 bases, and 12 bases lay between the germline ends. DNA of the CDR3: TGTGCCTGGAGTGCAAGGGTGGGAAATGGCTACACCTTC. This codes for CAWSARVGNGYTF.

The V gene is TRBV19, the J gene TRBJ2-5, with 9 nucleotides matching TRBD2. Unmatched junction bases numbered 6, after V lost 4 bases and J lost 0 bases. Germline loops: CDR1 LNHDA, CDR2 SQIVND (reference sequence). The CDR3 is made up of 16 amino acids. Written as DNA, the CDR3 is TGTGCCAGTAGTAAAACCAGACTAGCGGACCAAGAGACCCAGTACTTC. The encoded protein is CASSKTRLADQETQYF.

This rearrangement joins TRBV27 to TRBJ2-7; no clear D gene. Germline V gene lookup returns CDR1 MNHEY and CDR2 SMNVEV (reference sequence). This CDR3 has 14 residues. Deletions cut 3 bases from V and 3 bases from J, with 12 bases between. The CDR3 here is CASSLKGRIYEQYF. CDR3 coding DNA: TGTGCCAGCAGTTTGAAGGGCAGAATCTACGAGCAGTACTTC.

The chain carries TRBV29-1 and TRBJ2-7; 13 bases match TRBD2. This CDR3 contains 16 residues. The junction had 7 bases not matched to a gene; V was cut back by 3 bases and J by 2 bases. Germline loops: CDR1 SQVTM, CDR2 ANQGSEA. The CDR3 region is CSVDGLAGETPYEQYF. Written as DNA, the CDR3 is TGCAGCGTTGACGGACTAGCGGGAGAAACGCCCTACGAGCAGTACTTC.

V is TRBV19 and J is TRBJ1-1; no reliable D call. V gave up 3 bases and J gave up 0 bases, with 8 bases separating them. Germline lookup yields CDR1 LNHDA and CDR2 SQIVND (reference sequence). The CDR3 runs to 14 residues. This CDR3 is CASSMVGVNTEAFF. The CDR3 DNA reads as TGTGCCAGTAGTATGGTGGGTGTGAACACTGAAGCTTTCTTT.

V usage is TRBV7-6 and J usage is TRBJ2-3; 10 bases align to TRBD2. The ends lost 4 bases at V and 4 bases at J; junction bases unmatched: 2. The CDR3 spans 14 residues. Germline V CDR1 and CDR2: SGHVS, FNYEAQ. DNA of the CDR3: TGTGCCAGCAGCTCGCTAGCGGGGGCAGATACGCAGTATTTT. Translated: CASSSLAGADTQYF.

This rearrangement joins TRBV5-4 to TRBJ2-7, with D perhaps TRBD2 (5 bases). Germline V gives CDR1 SGHNT, CDR2 YYREEE (reference sequence). Trimming took off 1 base at V and 3 bases at J, with 8 bases between the two ends. This CDR3 contains 13 residues. This chain's CDR3 is CASSLRTSYEQYF. CDR3 bases: TGTGCCAGCAGCTTGCGAACTAGCTACGAGCAGTACTTC.

The V gene is TRBV7-8, the J gene TRBJ2-1, with TRBD2 identical over 7 bases. With 1 base clipped from V and 3 bases from J, the junction kept 6 bases outside the gene matches. CDR1 is SGHVS, CDR2 FQNEAQ, per germline. This CDR3 comprises 16 residues. The CDR3 is CASSLGAGANYNEQFF. The CDR3 DNA follows: TGTGCCAGCAGCTTAGGTGCGGGAGCAAACTACAATGAGCAGTTCTTC.

The genes are TRBV5-4 and TRBJ2-3, with TRBD2 matching 9 bases. Per the germline V gene, CDR1 is SGHNT and CDR2 is YYREEE (reference sequence). V lost 0 bases, J lost 4 bases, and 6 bases stayed unmatched. This CDR3 has 16 amino acids. The CDR3, as DNA: TGTGCCAGCAGCTTGGATCCTAGCGGGATATCAGATACGCAGTATTTT. Translating it yields CASSLDPSGISDTQYF.

J is TRBJ1-2 and V is TRBV6-1; unclear D gene. CDR3 length: 11 amino acids. The germline V gene encodes CDR1 MNHNS and CDR2 SASEGT. V was clipped by 3 bases and J by 5 bases, with 4 bases between them. The CDR3 sequence: CASSERYGYTF. CDR3 coding DNA: TGTGCCAGCAGTGAGAGGTATGGCTACACCTTC.

The genes are TRBV9 and TRBJ2-5, with D possibly being TRBD2 (6 bases). This CDR3 contains 13 residues. The V end was cut by 4 bases, the J end by 3 bases, with 10 bases between. Germline V gene sequence: CDR1 SGDLS, CDR2 YYNGEE. This CDR3 is CASSPPSEETQYF. The CDR3 DNA sequence: TGTGCCAGCAGCCCCCCTAGCGAAGAGACCCAGTACTTC.

This clone turned up a few times. The rearrangement joins TRBV7-9 to TRBJ1-4; maybe TRBD1 (5 bases). Deletions cut 5 bases from V and 7 bases from J, with 26 bases between. The CDR3 totals 18 residues. Germline V lookup: CDR1 SEHNR, CDR2 FQNEAQ (reference sequence). CDR3 sequence (DNA): TGTGCCAGCAGCCCGTCTGTTGGGGGTGATACAGGTGGTGAAAAACTGTTTTTT. The encoded protein is CASSPSVGGDTGGEKLFF.

This chain uses TRBV6-1 with TRBJ2-7, with D possibly being TRBD1 or TRBD2 (5 bases each). The CDR3 has 13 amino acids. Trimming stripped 7 bases from V and 3 bases from J, with 13 bases between. Germline CDR1 reads MNHNS; CDR2 reads SASEGT. The CDR3 is CASITRDDYEQYF. In DNA form, the CDR3 reads TGTGCCAGCATCACCCGGGACGACTACGAGCAGTACTTC.

This chain uses TRBV12-5 with TRBJ2-1; no firm D call. The germline gives CDR1 LGHNT, CDR2 FRNRAP. Trimming shortened V by 0 bases and J by 6 bases, and 6 bases separated the two germline ends. CDR3 size: 13 residues. DNA of the CDR3: TGTGCTAGTGGTTTGGTTCTAGGCAATGAGCAGTTCTTC. Translating gives CASGLVLGNEQFF.

The rearrangement uses TRBV5-6 and TRBJ1-1; a possible D gene is TRBD1 (5 bases). CDR1 and CDR2 from the germline V gene are SGHDT and YYEEEE. CDR3 length: 14 residues. V shed 3 bases and J shed 1 base, with 10 bases lying between them. CDR3 region: CASSSTEWNTEAFF. The CDR3 DNA reads TGTGCCAGCAGCTCGACAGAATGGAACACTGAAGCTTTCTTT.